Here is one T cell receptor beta chain with its context. The antigen remains unidentified. The data stem from a study of cytomegalovirus exposure and HLA in healthy donors. Across the study: A preliminary data release comprised around 85 million unique TCRs obtained from HLA-typed donors.

Whole-study results and caveats: Later work showed greater clonal expansion in HLA-associated TCR beta chains than in equally common others. In vitro checks showed that a few CMV-associated chains really do target CMV antigens. TCR beta chains numbering some 160 were designated cytomegalovirus-associated.

The study ran its PCR with 60 Vbeta and 13 Jbeta primers. TCRdb's copy holds only in-frame clones and misses some; the assay was immunoSEQ multiplex PCR. The sample contains approximately 170,000 clones, approximately 81% of which appear only once. Sample: PBMCs. This TCR came from a man aged 45-65 years in good health and CMV-seropositive.

Written as DNA, the CDR3 is TGTGCCAGCAGCTTAGATCGGGGCACAGATACGCAGTATTTT. It yields the protein CASSLDRGTDTQYF. The chain couples TRBV7-8 to TRBJ2-3, with D unresolved. Germline values: CDR1 SGHVS, CDR2 FQNEAQ. This CDR3 region has 14 residues. V lost 1 base, J lost 1 base, and 6 bases lay in between.